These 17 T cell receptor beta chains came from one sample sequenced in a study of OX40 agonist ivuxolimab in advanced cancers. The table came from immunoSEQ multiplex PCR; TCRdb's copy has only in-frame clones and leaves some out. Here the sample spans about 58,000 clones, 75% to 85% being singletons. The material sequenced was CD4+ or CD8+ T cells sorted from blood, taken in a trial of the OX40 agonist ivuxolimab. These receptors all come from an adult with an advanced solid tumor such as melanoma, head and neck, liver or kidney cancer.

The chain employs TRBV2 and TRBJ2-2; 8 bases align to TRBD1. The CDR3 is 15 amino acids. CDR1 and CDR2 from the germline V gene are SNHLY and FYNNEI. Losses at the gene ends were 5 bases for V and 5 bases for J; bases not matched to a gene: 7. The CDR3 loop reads CASSLQGVDTGELFF. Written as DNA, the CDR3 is TGTGCCAGCAGTCTACAGGGGGTAGATACCGGGGAGCTGTTTTTT.

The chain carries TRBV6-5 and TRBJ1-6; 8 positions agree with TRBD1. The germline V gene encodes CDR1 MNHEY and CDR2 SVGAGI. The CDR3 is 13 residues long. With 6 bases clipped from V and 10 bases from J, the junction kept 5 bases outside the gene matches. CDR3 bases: TGTGCCAGCAGCCAGGGGGCGTTCTCACCCCTCCACTTT. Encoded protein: CASSQGAFSPLHF.

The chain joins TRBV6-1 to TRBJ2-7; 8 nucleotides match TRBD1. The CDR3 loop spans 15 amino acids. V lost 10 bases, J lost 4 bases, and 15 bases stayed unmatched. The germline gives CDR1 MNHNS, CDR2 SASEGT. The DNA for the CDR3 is TGTGCCACCCACGGGACAGGTACGACTTTTTACGAGCAGTACTTC. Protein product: CATHGTGTTFYEQYF.

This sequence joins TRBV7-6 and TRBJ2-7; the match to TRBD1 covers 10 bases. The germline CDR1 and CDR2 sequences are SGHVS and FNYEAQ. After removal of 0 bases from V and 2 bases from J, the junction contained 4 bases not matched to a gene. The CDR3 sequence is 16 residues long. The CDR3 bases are TGTGCCAGCAGCTTAGCGTCGGGACAGGGGACCTACGAGCAGTACTTC. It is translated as CASSLASGQGTYEQYF.

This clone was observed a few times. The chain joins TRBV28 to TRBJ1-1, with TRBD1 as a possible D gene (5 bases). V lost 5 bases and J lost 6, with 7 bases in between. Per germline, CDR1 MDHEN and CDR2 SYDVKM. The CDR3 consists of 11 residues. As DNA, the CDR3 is TGTGCCAGCAGTGGGGGATCTGAAGCTTTCTTT. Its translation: CASSGGSEAFF. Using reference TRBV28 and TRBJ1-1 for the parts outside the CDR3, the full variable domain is DVKVTQSSRYLVKRTGEKVFLECVQDMDHENMFWYRQDPGLGLRLIYFSYDVKMKEKGDIPEGYSVSREKKERFSLILESASTNQTSMYLCASSGGSEAFFGQGTRLTVV.

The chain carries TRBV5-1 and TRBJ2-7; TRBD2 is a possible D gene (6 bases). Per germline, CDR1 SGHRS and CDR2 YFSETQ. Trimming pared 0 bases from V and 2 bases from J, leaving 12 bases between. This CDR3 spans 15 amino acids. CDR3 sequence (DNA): TGCGCCAGCAGCTTGGCCGCGGGATCCGCCTACGAGCAGTACTTC. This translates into CASSLAAGSAYEQYF.

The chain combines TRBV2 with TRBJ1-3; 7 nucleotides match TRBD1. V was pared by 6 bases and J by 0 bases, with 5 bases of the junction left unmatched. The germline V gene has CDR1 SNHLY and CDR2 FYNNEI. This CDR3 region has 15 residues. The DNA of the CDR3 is TGTGCCAGCAGCCCCACAGGGGACTCTGGAAACACCATATATTTT. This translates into CASSPTGDSGNTIYF.

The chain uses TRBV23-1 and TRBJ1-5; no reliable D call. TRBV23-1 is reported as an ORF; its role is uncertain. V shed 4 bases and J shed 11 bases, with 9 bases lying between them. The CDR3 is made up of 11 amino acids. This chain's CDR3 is CASSPRRAQHF. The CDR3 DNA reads TGCGCCAGCAGTCCTAGAAGGGCCCAGCATTTT.

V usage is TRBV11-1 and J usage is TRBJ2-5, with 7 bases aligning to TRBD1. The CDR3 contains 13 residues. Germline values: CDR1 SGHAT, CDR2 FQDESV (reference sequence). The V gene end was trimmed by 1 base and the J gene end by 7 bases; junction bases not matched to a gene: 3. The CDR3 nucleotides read TGTGCCAGCAGCTTAGAGGGGGCGGGGACCCAGTACTTC. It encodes CASSLEGAGTQYF. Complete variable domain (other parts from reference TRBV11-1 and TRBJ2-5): EAEVAQSPRYKITEKSQAVAFWCDPISGHATLYWYRQILGQGPELLVQFQDESVVDDSQLPKDRFSAERLKGVDSTLKIQPAELGDSAMYLCASSLEGAGTQYFGPGTRLLVL.

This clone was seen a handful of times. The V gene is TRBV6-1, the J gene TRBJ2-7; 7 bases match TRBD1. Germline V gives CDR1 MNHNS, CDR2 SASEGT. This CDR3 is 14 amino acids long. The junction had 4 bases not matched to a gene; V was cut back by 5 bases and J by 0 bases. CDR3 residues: CASSSGTASYEQYF. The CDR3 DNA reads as TGTGCCAGCAGTTCCGGGACAGCCTCCTACGAGCAGTACTTC.

CDR3 region: CASSSRGGGEKLFF. The CDR3, as DNA: TGTGCCAGCAGTTCCCGGGGCGGCGGGGAAAAACTGTTTTTT. The chain has TRBV7-2 and TRBJ1-4, with D possibly being TRBD1 (5 bases). Per germline, CDR1 SGHTA and CDR2 FQGNSA. Trimming stripped 6 bases from V and 8 bases from J, with 16 bases between. The CDR3 is 14 amino acids.

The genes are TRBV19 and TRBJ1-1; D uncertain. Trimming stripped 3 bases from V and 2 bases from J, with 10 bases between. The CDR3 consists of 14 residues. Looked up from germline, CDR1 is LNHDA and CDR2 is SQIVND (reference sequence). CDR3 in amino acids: CASSIPTINTEAFF. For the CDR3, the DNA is TGTGCCAGTAGTATTCCCACAATTAACACTGAAGCTTTCTTT.

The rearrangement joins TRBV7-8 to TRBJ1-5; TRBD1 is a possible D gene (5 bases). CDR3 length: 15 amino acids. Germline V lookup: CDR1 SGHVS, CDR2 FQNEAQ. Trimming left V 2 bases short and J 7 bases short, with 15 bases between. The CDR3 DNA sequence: TGTGCCAGCAGCTTATTCGGGCGCGAGGGGCAGCCCCAGCATTTT. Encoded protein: CASSLFGREGQPQHF.

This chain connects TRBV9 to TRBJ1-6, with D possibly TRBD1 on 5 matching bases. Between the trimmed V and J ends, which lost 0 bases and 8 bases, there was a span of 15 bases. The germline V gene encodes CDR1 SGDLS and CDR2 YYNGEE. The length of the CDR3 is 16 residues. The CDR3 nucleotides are TGTGCCAGCAGCGTAGGCTTAGGGGTACAGGATTCACCCCTCCACTTT. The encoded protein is CASSVGLGVQDSPLHF.

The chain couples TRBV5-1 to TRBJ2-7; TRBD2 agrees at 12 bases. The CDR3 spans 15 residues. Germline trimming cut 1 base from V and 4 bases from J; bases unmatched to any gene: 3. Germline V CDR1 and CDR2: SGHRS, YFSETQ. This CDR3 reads CASSLTSGGPYEQYF. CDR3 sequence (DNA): TGCGCCAGCAGCTTGACTAGCGGGGGGCCGTACGAGCAGTACTTC.

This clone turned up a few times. CDR3 nucleotide sequence: TGTGCCAGCAGTGACGAAGGGATAACGAGCTATGGCTACACCTTC. It translates to CASSDEGITSYGYTF. This chain joins TRBV6-4 and TRBJ1-2; no firm D call. Trimming left V 2 bases short and J 4 bases short, with 14 bases between. The CDR3 runs 15 residues. In germline, CDR1 is MRHNA, CDR2 SNTAGT.

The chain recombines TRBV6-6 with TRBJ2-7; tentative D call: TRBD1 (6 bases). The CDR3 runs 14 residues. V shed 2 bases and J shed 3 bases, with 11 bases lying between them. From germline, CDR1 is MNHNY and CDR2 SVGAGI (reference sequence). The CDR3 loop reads CASSYTGRGYEQYF. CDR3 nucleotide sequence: TGTGCCAGCAGTTACACAGGGAGAGGCTACGAGCAGTACTTC.